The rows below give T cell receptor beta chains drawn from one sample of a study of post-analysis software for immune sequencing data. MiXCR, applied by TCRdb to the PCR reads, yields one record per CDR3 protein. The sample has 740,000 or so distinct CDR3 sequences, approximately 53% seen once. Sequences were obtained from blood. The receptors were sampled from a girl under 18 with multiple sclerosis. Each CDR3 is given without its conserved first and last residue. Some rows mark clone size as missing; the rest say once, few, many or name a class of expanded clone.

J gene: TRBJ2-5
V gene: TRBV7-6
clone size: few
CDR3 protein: ASSFDSRGETQY

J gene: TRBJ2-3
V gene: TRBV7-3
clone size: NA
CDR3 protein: ASSSTSKDTQY

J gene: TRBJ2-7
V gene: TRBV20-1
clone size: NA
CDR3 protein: SARIGAPPYEQY

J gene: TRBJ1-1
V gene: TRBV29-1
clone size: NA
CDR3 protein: SAGAQETEAF

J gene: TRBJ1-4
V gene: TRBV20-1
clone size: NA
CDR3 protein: SARTPPNEKLF

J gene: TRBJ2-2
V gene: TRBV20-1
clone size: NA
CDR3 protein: SANSVQSNTGELF

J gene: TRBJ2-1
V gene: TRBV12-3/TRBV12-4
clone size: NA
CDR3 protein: ASSPDFDSYNEQF

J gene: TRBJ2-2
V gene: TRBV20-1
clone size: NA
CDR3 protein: SARPPLGWRRRDTGELF

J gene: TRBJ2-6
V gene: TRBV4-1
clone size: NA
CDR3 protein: ASSQGSSRSGANVLT

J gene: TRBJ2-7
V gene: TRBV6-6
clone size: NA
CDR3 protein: ASNADAAYEQY

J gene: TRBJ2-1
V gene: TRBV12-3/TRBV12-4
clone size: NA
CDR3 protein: ASSRGLIQF

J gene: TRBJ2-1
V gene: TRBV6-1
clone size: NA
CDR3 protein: ASSEKIGTGFNEQF

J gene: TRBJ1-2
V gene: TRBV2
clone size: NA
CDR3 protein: ARRGGIDGYT

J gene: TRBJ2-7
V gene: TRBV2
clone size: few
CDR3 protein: ASRATPLFYEQY

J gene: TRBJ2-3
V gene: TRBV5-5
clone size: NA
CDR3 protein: ASVHGDRADTQY

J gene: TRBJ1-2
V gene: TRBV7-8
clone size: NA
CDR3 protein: ASSLAPGNPYGYT

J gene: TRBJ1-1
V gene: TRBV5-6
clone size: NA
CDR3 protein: ASSLAKQLEAF

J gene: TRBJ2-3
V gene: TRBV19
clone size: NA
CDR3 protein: ASSPAGTSGRTDTQY

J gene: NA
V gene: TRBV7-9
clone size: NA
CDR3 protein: ASSLDVAGPQETQY

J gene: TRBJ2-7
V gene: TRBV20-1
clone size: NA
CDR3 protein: SARVFPLYEQY

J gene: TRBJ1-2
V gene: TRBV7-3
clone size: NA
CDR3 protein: ASSPNPGFYGYT

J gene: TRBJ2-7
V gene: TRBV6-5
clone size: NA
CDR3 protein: ASSYRIEGRNEQY

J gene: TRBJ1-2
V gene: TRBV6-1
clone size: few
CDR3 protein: ASSERVYGYT

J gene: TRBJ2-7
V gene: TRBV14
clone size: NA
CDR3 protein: ASSPSGGAVYEQY

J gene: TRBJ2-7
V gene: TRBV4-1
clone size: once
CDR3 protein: ASSLEGTGLYEQY

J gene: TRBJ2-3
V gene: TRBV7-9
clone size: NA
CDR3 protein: ASSVGTSGADTQY

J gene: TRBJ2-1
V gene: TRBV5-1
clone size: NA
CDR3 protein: ASSLMGTANEQF

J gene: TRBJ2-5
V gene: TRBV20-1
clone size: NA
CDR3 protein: SARSYSGGGQETQY

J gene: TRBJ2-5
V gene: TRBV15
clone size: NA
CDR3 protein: ATSRAPSGRAGETQY

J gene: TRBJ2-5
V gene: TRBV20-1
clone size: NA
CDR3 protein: SATMPRTSSETQY

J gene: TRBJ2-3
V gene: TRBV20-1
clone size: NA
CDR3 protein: SARLGGADTQY

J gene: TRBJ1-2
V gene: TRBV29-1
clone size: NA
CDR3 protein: SVDTNGYT

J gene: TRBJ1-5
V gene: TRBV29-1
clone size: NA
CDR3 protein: SVSGTGAQPQH

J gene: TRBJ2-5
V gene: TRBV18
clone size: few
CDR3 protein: ASSPLEDRPGRETQY

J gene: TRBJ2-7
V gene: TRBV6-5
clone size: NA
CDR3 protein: ASTLGTAYEQY

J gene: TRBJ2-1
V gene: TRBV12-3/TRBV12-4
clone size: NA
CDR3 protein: ASSLGTGLYNEQF

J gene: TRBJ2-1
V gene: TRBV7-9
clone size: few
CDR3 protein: ASSPGTSGRGPYNEQF

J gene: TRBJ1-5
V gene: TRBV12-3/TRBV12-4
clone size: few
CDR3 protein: ASRGSNQPQH

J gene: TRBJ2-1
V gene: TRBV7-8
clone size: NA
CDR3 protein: ASSANTREQF

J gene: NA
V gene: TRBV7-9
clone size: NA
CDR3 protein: ASSPRVTERPYEQY

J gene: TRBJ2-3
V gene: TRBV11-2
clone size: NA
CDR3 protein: ASSLALGGTDTQY

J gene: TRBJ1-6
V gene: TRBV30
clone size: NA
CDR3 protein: AWDGLNNSPLH

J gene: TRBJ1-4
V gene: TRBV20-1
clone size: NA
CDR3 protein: SASGFNEKLF

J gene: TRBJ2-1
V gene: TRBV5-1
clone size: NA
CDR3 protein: ASSFWQGTYNEQF

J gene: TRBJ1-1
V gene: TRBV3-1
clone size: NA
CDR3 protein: AGSQGPHAEAF

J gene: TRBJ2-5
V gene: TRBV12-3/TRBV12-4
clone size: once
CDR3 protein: ASSLIIAGGRKETQY

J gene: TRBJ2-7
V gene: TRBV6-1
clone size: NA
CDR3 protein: ASSGHRGVYAESSYEQY

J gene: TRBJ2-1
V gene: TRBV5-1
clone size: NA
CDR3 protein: ASSLGRGAGYNEQF

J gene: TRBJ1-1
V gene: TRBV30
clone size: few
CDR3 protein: AWSVGGLTEAF

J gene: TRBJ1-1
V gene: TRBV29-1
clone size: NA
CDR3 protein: SVSRGRANTEAF

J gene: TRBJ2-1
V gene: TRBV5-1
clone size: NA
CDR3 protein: ASSLLGTNEQF

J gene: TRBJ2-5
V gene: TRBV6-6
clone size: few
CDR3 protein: ASRLDLTVQETQY

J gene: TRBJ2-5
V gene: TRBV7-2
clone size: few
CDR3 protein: ASSLAEGAPLETQY